The clone carrying this T cell receptor beta chain is termed medium-sized. Its specificity is not known. The entry originates in a study of persistence of HIV-infected CD4 T cells. Study observations and caveats: Degenerate expanded CDR3beta sequences were enriched among CMV- and Gag-responding cells. Bulk TCR data could not be restricted to HIV-1-infected CMV-responding cells.

Per germline, CDR1 MNHNY and CDR2 SVGAGI (reference sequence). Losses at the gene ends were 6 bases for V and 6 bases for J; bases not matched to a gene: 11. The CDR3 runs to 14 residues. Sequencing used immunoSEQ version 4 in survey mode. Measured with immunoSEQ multiplex PCR; TCRdb has only the in-frame clones, and not every one. The repertoire holds 25,000 to 35,000 clones, with roughly 70% as singletons. Cells were stimulated with overlapping HIV-1 Gag 15-mer peptides. Sorting of responding CD4+ T cells relied on upregulated CD40 ligand together with CD69. Undetectable plasma HIV-1 RNA below 50 copies/mL lasted at least 4 years.

This TCR derives from an adult man with HIV who was CMV-seropositive. The rearrangement uses TRBV6-6 and TRBJ2-7, with 7 bases fitting TRBD2. The source material was CD4+ T cells sorted from PBMCs after approximately 20-hour stimulation, sampled from a patient who received antiretroviral therapy. The CDR3 spells CASSQLGGGFEQYF. The CDR3 DNA follows: TGTGCCAGCAGCCAACTTGGGGGGGGGTTCGAGCAGTACTTC.